This TCR beta chain comes out of a study of blood T cell repertoires in COVID-19. This CDR3 spans 13 amino acids. CDR1 is SGHTA, CDR2 FQGNSA, per germline. Trimming at V came to 4 bases and at J to 5 bases, leaving 2 bases not matched to a gene. Individuals aged about 18 to 89 years were recruited from fewer than 30 US areas. Original processing notes: Estimation of nucleated cell counts was performed using reference gene primer amplification. The data were produced by immunoSEQ multiplex PCR, yet TCRdb's version contains in-frame clones alone and is incomplete. From that table come the V and J calls and clone size; the DNA was used to work out D and trimming. The sample lists around 180,000 clones; 75% to 90% were seen once.

The receptor was derived from a woman in her thirties or forties with acute COVID-19. Sequencing was performed on PBMCs or T cells enriched from blood (not recorded which). The V and J genes are TRBV7-2 and TRBJ1-5; TRBD1 aligns across 7 bases. The DNA for the CDR3 is TGTGCCAGCAGCTACAGGGGTGATCAGCCCCAGCATTTT. Protein: CASSYRGDQPQHF.